The T cell receptor (beta chain) under discussion was sequenced for a study of blood T cells in healthy people across ages. PCR was performed a second time for 7 to 11 cycles using a sample-barcoded 5' primer and a J-beta primer mix. TCRdb fed the 5' RACE reads into MiXCR, producing one record per CDR3 protein. The profile shows 500,000 to 650,000 distinct CDR3 sequences, about 25% of them singletons. This clonotype has more than one count but fewer than ten. The CDR3 is 15 residues long. Trimming removed 3 bases from V and 0 bases from J, with 9 bases in between. Germline CDR1 is DFQATT and CDR2 is SNEGSKA (reference sequence). In addition, the sample was reused for a study of T cells of mothers and their children.

The V and J genes are TRBV20-1 and TRBJ2-6; D call uncertain. Material: blood. The receptor was derived from a boy aged 2-15 years in good health. This chain's CDR3 is CSAREPFSGANVLTF. The CDR3 DNA is TGCAGTGCTAGGGAACCGTTCTCTGGGGCCAACGTCCTGACTTTC.